This TCR beta chain was observed in a study of T-cell reconstitution after alpha-beta-depleted transplantation in children. A library of TCRbeta sequences, prepared with unique molecular identifiers, was generated. TCRdb re-derived calls from the PCR reads in MiXCR, one entry per CDR3 protein. This table has approximately 240,000 distinct CDR3 sequences, more than 7.5% appearing once. The CDR3 loop spans 16 amino acids. Germline V gene data show CDR1 as SGHRS and CDR2 as YFSETQ. V lost 4 bases, J lost 0 bases, and 7 bases stayed unmatched. In this sample, this clonotype turned up many times. This receptor was taken from a human donor who donated a stem cell graft to a child with SCID. The V call is TRBV5-1, the J call TRBJ2-1, with 7 bases that match TRBD2. Sequenced here: PBMCs from the stem cell graft donor, sampled from the stem cell graft. CDR3 in DNA: TGCGCCAGCAGCATAGCGGGCCGGAGCTCCTACAATGAGCAGTTCTTC. Its protein product is CASSIAGRSSYNEQFF.